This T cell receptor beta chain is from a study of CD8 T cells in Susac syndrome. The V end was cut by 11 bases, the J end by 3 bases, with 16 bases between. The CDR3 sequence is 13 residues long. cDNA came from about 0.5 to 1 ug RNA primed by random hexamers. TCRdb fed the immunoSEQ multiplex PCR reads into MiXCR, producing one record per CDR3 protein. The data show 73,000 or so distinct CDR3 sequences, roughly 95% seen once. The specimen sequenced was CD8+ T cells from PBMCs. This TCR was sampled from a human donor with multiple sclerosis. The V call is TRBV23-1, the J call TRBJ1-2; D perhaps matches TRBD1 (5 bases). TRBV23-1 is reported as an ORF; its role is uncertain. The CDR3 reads CARSKGRDYGYTF. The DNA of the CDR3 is TGCGCCCGTTCTAAGGGACGGGACTATGGCTACACCTTC.